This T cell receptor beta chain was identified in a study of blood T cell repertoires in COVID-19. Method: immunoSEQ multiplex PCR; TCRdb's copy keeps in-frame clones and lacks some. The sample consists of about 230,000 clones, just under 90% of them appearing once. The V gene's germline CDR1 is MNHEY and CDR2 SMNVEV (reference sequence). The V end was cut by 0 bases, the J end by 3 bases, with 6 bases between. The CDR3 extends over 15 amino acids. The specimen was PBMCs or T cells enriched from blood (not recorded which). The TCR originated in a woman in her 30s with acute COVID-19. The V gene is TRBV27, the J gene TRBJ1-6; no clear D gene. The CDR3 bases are TGTGCCAGCAGTTTATCTGGGAGCTATAATTCACCCCTCCACTTT. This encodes CASSLSGSYNSPLHF.